A single sample gave rise to the 8 T cell receptor beta chains below, sequenced in a study of long-term antiretroviral therapy in people with HIV. Running of the v3.0 immunoSEQ assay took place at survey level. Using immunoSEQ multiplex PCR, the repertoire was profiled, and TCRdb retains in-frame clones only, with some absent. The sample records under 20,000 clones, about 91% being singletons. The sequencing used unsorted PBMCs, collected 0.3 years after starting antiretroviral therapy. The origin of the receptors is a man in his fifties or sixties with HIV.

The chain employs TRBV10-1 and TRBJ1-1; D is possibly TRBD1 (6 bases). The CDR3 loop spans 13 amino acids. Trimming left V 2 bases short and J 6 bases short, with 10 bases between. Germline V gene sequence: CDR1 WNHNN, CDR2 SYGVQD (reference sequence). CDR3 bases: TGCGCCAGCAGTGAGCCAGGACAGCCTGAAGCTTTCTTT. Protein product: CASSEPGQPEAFF.

The gene calls are TRBV2 and TRBJ2-5, with D maybe TRBD1 (6 bases). Trimming took off 7 bases at V and 2 bases at J, with 8 bases between the two ends. Germline CDR1 and CDR2: SNHLY and FYNNEI. This CDR3 has 12 amino acids. The CDR3 bases are TGTGCCAGCAACAGGGAACAAGAGACCCAGTACTTC. Its translation: CASNREQETQYF.

This sequence joins TRBV10-3 and TRBJ2-3; 8 positions match TRBD2. V lost 0 bases and J lost 1; bases outside the gene matches: 6. The CDR3 covers 17 residues. Germline V gives CDR1 ENHRY, CDR2 SYGVKD. CDR3 in amino acids: CAISESVAGRRTDTQYF. As DNA, the CDR3 is TGTGCCATCAGTGAGTCGGTAGCGGGAAGACGCACAGATACGCAGTATTTT.

The rearrangement links TRBV4-1 to TRBJ2-3; either TRBD1 or TRBD2 may supply D (6 bases each). This CDR3 spans 15 amino acids. In germline, CDR1 is MGHRA, CDR2 YSYEKL. Trimming shortened V by 3 bases and J by 0 bases, and 10 bases separated the two germline ends. DNA for the CDR3: TGCGCCAGCAGCCAGCGGGACACCAGCACAGATACGCAGTATTTT. Residues: CASSQRDTSTDTQYF.

V and J are TRBV6-6 and TRBJ2-7; 8 nucleotides match TRBD2. This CDR3 is 13 amino acids long. The germline gives CDR1 MNHNY, CDR2 SVGAGI (reference sequence). Unmatched junction bases numbered 9, after V lost 7 bases and J lost 7 bases. CDR3 DNA sequence: TGTGCCAGCACCAAAGCGGGGGAGGGGGAGCAGTACTTC. Translating it yields CASTKAGEGEQYF.

This clone was recorded only once. The V call is TRBV6-5, the J call TRBJ2-5; 8 bases line up with TRBD1. V was pared by 9 bases and J by 2 bases, with 11 bases of the junction left unmatched. Germline loops: CDR1 MNHEY, CDR2 SVGAGI. The length of the CDR3 is 15 residues. The CDR3 reads CASRSPGTGQETQYF. Written as DNA, the CDR3 is TGTGCCAGTCGAAGCCCCGGGACAGGACAAGAGACCCAGTACTTC.

The J gene is TRBJ1-1, the V gene TRBV23-1; a weak D match, TRBD1 (5 bases). TRBV23-1 is an open reading frame whose function is uncertain. The CDR3 sequence is 15 residues long. Between the trimmed V and J ends, which lost 8 bases and 4 bases, there was a span of 20 bases. The CDR3 bases are TGCGCCAGCCCACTTAAAGGGGTCCTGGGCACTGAAGCTTTCTTT. Protein sequence: CASPLKGVLGTEAFF.

This chain connects TRBV7-8 to TRBJ2-5; 11 nucleotides align to TRBD2. V was pared by 3 bases and J by 2 bases, with 8 bases of the junction left unmatched. CDR1 is SGHVS, CDR2 FQNEAQ, per germline. This CDR3 contains 17 residues. CDR3 residues: CASSFSGLAAPQETQYF. The DNA for the CDR3 is TGTGCCAGCAGCTTTTCGGGACTAGCGGCCCCACAAGAGACCCAGTACTTC. Combining the CDR3 with reference TRBV7-8 and TRBJ2-5 gives the whole variable domain GAGVSQSPRYKVAKRGQDVALRCDPISGHVSLFWYQQALGQGPEFLTYFQNEAQLDKSGLPSDRFFAERPEGSVSTLKIQRTQQEDSAVYLCASSFSGLAAPQETQYFGPGTRLLVL.